The 26 T cell receptor beta chains given below trace back to one sample, sequenced in a study of T-cell reconstitution after alpha-beta-depleted transplantation in children. Library preparation (for TCRbeta) was performed with unique molecular identifiers. TCRdb passed the PCR reads through MiXCR, listing each CDR3 protein once. This table has hundreds of thousands of distinct CDR3 sequences, approximately 9% appearing once. The sequences come from PBMCs from the stem cell graft donor, collected from the stem cell graft. These receptors were collected from a human donor who donated a stem cell graft to a child with acute lymphoblastic leukemia.

The chain joins TRBV24-1 to TRBJ2-1, with 7 bases fitting TRBD2. The germline V gene has CDR1 KGHDR and CDR2 SFDVKD. This CDR3 comprises 15 residues. Trimming removed 4 bases from V and 1 base from J; junction bases left unmatched: 3. CDR3 region: CATSETGGSYNEQFF. The CDR3 region has the DNA TGTGCCACCAGTGAGACGGGGGGATCCTACAATGAGCAGTTCTTC.

Concerning this clonotype itself: A single base separates this from a much larger clone, so it may be a read error. The V call is TRBV5-1, the J call TRBJ2-7; D unresolved. The CDR3 has 14 residues. The ends were cut back, 2 bases at V and 3 bases at J, with 12 bases in the middle. Germline V gene sequence: CDR1 SGHRS, CDR2 YFSETQ. The CDR3 loop is CASSFETLSYEQYF. The CDR3 DNA is TGCGCCAGCAGCTTCGAGACCTTGAGCTACGAGCAGTACTTC.

This clonotype was recorded a few times. The rearrangement joins TRBV20-1 to TRBJ1-6; possible D gene TRBD1, 5 bases. V lost 1 base and J lost 8, with 18 bases in between. This CDR3 is built from 16 residues. Germline assignment: CDR1 DFQATT and CDR2 SNEGSKA (reference sequence). As DNA, the CDR3 is TGCAGTGCTAGAGTAGAGAGTAACAGGAAATATTCACCCCTCCACTTT. It yields the protein CSARVESNRKYSPLHF.

Many counts were recorded for this clonotype. The chain joins TRBV29-1 to TRBJ1-1; D unclear. V lost 4 bases to trimming and J lost 2 bases, with 11 bases between them. The CDR3 covers 13 residues. CDR1 is SQVTM and CDR2 is ANQGSEA in the germline V gene. DNA for the CDR3: TGCAGCGTTGGGCGGGTACCTAACACTGAAGCTTTCTTT. It specifies CSVGRVPNTEAFF.

This clonotype was seen repeatedly, ten times or more. This chain joins TRBV20-1 and TRBJ1-5; 9 bases line up with TRBD1. The CDR3 is 15 residues long. V shed 5 bases and J 0 bases; nucleotides not matched to a gene: 5. From germline, CDR1 is DFQATT and CDR2 SNEGSKA (reference sequence). Here the CDR3 reads CSARQGVLSNQPQHF. For the CDR3, the DNA is TGCAGTGCTCGACAGGGGGTGCTTAGCAATCAGCCCCAGCATTTT.

In this sample, this clonotype turned up many times. J is TRBJ2-1 and V is TRBV5-1, with 7 bases lining up with TRBD2. With V trimmed by 0 bases and J by 7 bases, 1 base remained unmatched. Per the germline V gene, CDR1 is SGHRS and CDR2 is YFSETQ. The CDR3 spans 13 residues. CDR3 DNA: TGCGCCAGCAGCTTGGCGGGGGGTAATGAGCAGTTCTTC. Residues: CASSLAGGNEQFF.

This clonotype appeared many times. The chain carries TRBV6-1 and TRBJ1-6; weak D call: TRBD1 (5 bases). In germline, CDR1 is MNHNS, CDR2 SASEGT. V was shortened by 7 bases and J by 9 bases, with 16 bases between the two germline ends. This CDR3 is built from 14 residues. Written as DNA, the CDR3 is TGTGCCAGCACAGTCGGTGGGGGGACTTCACCCCTCCACTTT. This codes for CASTVGGGTSPLHF.

The sample holds a few counts of this clonotype. The chain joins TRBV6-5 to TRBJ1-5, with 9 bases lining up with TRBD1. CDR1 and CDR2 (germline): MNHEY, SVGAGI. Losses at the gene ends were 10 bases for V and 0 bases for J; bases not matched to a gene: 10. The CDR3 length is 16 residues. CDR3 in DNA: TGTGCCACATTAGCCGGGACAGGGCATAGCAATCAGCCCCAGCATTTT. Residues: CATLAGTGHSNQPQHF.

This clonotype was detected a few times. J is TRBJ2-7 and V is TRBV10-3; 8 bases match TRBD2. This CDR3 has 15 residues. V lost 6 bases, J lost 3 bases, and 10 bases stayed unmatched. The germline gives CDR1 ENHRY, CDR2 SYGVKD. In DNA form, the CDR3 reads TGTGCCATCAGCGACATTCGGGGGGGTCTCTACGAGCAGTACTTC. This gives the protein CAISDIRGGLYEQYF.

The sample holds a few counts of this clonotype. In DNA, the CDR3 is TGTGCCAGCGGATCACAAGGATTCACAGATACGCAGTATTTT. This codes for CASGSQGFTDTQYF. V gene TRBV25-1 combines with J gene TRBJ2-3; D remains ambiguous. The length of the CDR3 is 14 residues. Germline V gene data show CDR1 as MGHDK and CDR2 as SYGVNS. V was clipped by 8 bases and J by 2 bases, with 14 bases between them.

This clonotype was seen a handful of times. CDR3 region: CASSPRRGDSYEQYF. The CDR3 DNA is TGTGCCAGCTCACCGAGGCGGGGGGACTCCTACGAGCAGTACTTC. The V gene is TRBV18, the J gene TRBJ2-7; TRBD2 matches 8 bases. This CDR3 is 15 amino acids long. In germline, CDR1 is KGHSH, CDR2 LQKENI. Trimming removed 3 bases from V and 0 bases from J; junction bases left unmatched: 4. Full variable domain (outside the CDR3, taken from reference TRBV18 and TRBJ2-7): NAGVMQNPRHLVRRRGQEARLRCSPMKGHSHVYWYRQLPEEGLKFMVYLQKENIIDESGMPKERFSAEFPKEGPSILRIQQVVRGDSAAYFCASSPRRGDSYEQYFGPGTRLTVT.

The genes are TRBV27 and TRBJ2-4, with D perhaps TRBD1 (6 bases). Looked up from germline, CDR1 is MNHEY and CDR2 is SMNVEV (reference sequence). The V gene lost 3 bases and the J gene lost 6 bases, with 9 bases spanning the gap. The CDR3 runs to 13 residues. CDR3 bases: TGTGCCAGCAGTTTTTTCAGGGGAAACATTCAGTACTTC. It yields the protein CASSFFRGNIQYF.

This clonotype was observed at least ten times. V usage is TRBV21-1 and J usage is TRBJ1-5; the table's D gene call, TRBD1, was not cross checked with the DNA. TRBV21-1 is a documented pseudogene. This CDR3 comprises 15 residues. The CDR3, as DNA: TGTGCCAGCAGGCGGGGGTACGCCATTAATCAGCCCCAGCATTTT. Amino acids: CASRRGYAINQPQHF.

This clonotype occurred many times. The chain has TRBV20-1 and TRBJ2-7, with 7 bases lining up with TRBD2. There are 14 residues in the CDR3. Per germline, CDR1 DFQATT and CDR2 SNEGSKA (reference sequence). After removal of 0 bases from V and 1 base from J, the junction contained 3 bases not matched to a gene. The CDR3 is CSAREPGGSYEQYF. The CDR3 bases are TGCAGTGCTAGAGAGCCCGGGGGGTCCTACGAGCAGTACTTC.

This clonotype came up a few times. The V call is TRBV7-9, the J call TRBJ2-5; TRBD2 matches 7 bases. The CDR3 length is 14 residues. Germline CDR1 and CDR2: SEHNR and FQNEAQ (reference sequence). Germline trimming cut 5 bases from V and 5 bases from J; bases unmatched to any gene: 8. CDR3: CASSRGVGLETQYF. In DNA, the CDR3 is TGTGCCAGCAGCCGGGGGGTAGGCCTGGAGACCCAGTACTTC.

This chain joins TRBV5-1 and TRBJ2-5; tentatively, D is TRBD1 or TRBD2 (6 bases each). Germline V gene lookup returns CDR1 SGHRS and CDR2 YFSETQ. This CDR3 is built from 15 residues. The V and J ends lost 3 bases and 5 bases respectively, with 17 bases between them. The CDR3 loop reads CASSSDGGGRETQYF. The CDR3 nucleotides read TGCGCCAGCAGCTCCGATGGAGGGGGACGGGAGACCCAGTACTTC.

The genes are TRBV2 and TRBJ1-6; tentatively, D is TRBD1 (5 bases). The germline V gene encodes CDR1 SNHLY and CDR2 FYNNEI. Between the trimmed V and J ends, which lost 4 bases and 9 bases, there was a span of 16 bases. The length of the CDR3 is 15 residues. CDR3 protein: CASSVRQTIGSPLHF. CDR3 bases: TGTGCCAGCAGTGTACGACAGACTATAGGTTCACCCCTCCACTTT.

This clonotype was counted between two and nine times. The chain employs TRBV10-3 and TRBJ2-3; 8 positions agree with TRBD2. The CDR3 is 14 residues long. V shed 3 bases and J 3 bases; nucleotides not matched to a gene: 2. Germline V gives CDR1 ENHRY, CDR2 SYGVKD. This CDR3 reads CAISDSGATDTQYF. DNA for the CDR3: TGTGCCATCAGTGATAGCGGGGCAACAGATACGCAGTATTTT.

Ten or more counts support this clonotype. The chain couples TRBV3-1 to TRBJ1-6; D ambiguous. V was trimmed by 3 bases and J by 14 bases, leaving 17 bases between them. Per the germline V gene, CDR1 is LGHDT and CDR2 is YNNKEL (reference sequence). The CDR3 is 14 residues long. As DNA, the CDR3 is TGTGCCAGCAGCCAGGACGGCGTAATTTCGGCCCTCCACTTT. Encoded protein: CASSQDGVISALHF.

This clonotype was seen a handful of times. V usage is TRBV11-2 and J usage is TRBJ1-5, with D possibly matching TRBD1 (6 bases). Trimming shortened V by 1 base and J by 3 bases, and 10 bases separated the two germline ends. The CDR3 runs to 15 residues. Germline assignment: CDR1 SGHAT and CDR2 FQNNGV. CDR3 sequence: CASSLAGGLNQPQHF. The CDR3 coding sequence is TGTGCCAGCAGCTTAGCCGGGGGCCTCAATCAGCCCCAGCATTTT.

This clonotype was detected a few times. The chain links TRBV6-5 to TRBJ1-6; D perhaps matches TRBD1 (5 bases). The CDR3 has 18 residues. CDR1 is MNHEY, CDR2 SVGAGI, per germline. The ends were cut back, 2 bases at V and 9 bases at J, with 23 bases in the middle. For the CDR3, the DNA is TGTGCCAGCAGTTACCAGGGCACAGACATCTATTCTTCTTCACCCCTCCACTTT. This codes for CASSYQGTDIYSSSPLHF.

This clonotype occurred many times. The CDR3 reads CASSQNGHTDTQYF. CDR3 bases: TGCGCCAGCAGCCAAAATGGGCATACAGATACGCAGTATTTT. J is TRBJ2-3 and V is TRBV4-1, with D unclear. The CDR3 has 14 amino acids. The ends were cut back, 2 bases at V and 3 bases at J, with 9 bases in the middle. Germline V lookup: CDR1 MGHRA, CDR2 YSYEKL.

The rearrangement joins TRBV11-2 to TRBJ1-3; a weak D match, TRBD1 (5 bases). The CDR3 spans 17 residues. Between the trimmed V and J ends, which lost 1 base and 3 bases, there was a span of 16 bases. Germline CDR1 is SGHAT and CDR2 is FQNNGV. The CDR3 DNA follows: TGTGCCAGCAGCTTAGTTGGGACGGTATATGGTGGAAACACCATATATTTT. This gives the protein CASSLVGTVYGGNTIYF.

This clonotype has more than one count but fewer than ten. The gene calls are TRBV6-5 and TRBJ1-1, with D perhaps matching TRBD1 (6 bases). CDR1 and CDR2 from the germline V gene are MNHEY and SVGAGI. V was clipped by 1 base and J by 3 bases, with 12 bases between them. The CDR3 spans 15 residues. CDR3 loop: CASSYYTTGYTEAFF. DNA of the CDR3: TGTGCCAGCAGTTACTATACCACAGGGTACACTGAAGCTTTCTTT.

The chain is built from TRBV10-1 and TRBJ2-5; D not certain. Germline V gene sequence: CDR1 WNHNN, CDR2 SYGVQD (reference sequence). V lost 0 bases and J 4 bases, leaving 6 bases between the germline ends. The CDR3 is 13 residues long. CDR3 coding DNA: TGCGCCAGCAGTGAGTCGATAGTAGAGACCCAGTACTTC. Translation: CASSESIVETQYF.

This clonotype occurred many times. This chain links TRBV27 with TRBJ1-6; possible D gene TRBD1, 6 bases. V lost 3 bases, J lost 7 bases, and 10 bases lay in between. Germline V gene data show CDR1 as MNHEY and CDR2 as SMNVEV (reference sequence). The CDR3 has 14 amino acids. For the CDR3, the DNA is TGTGCCAGCAGTTTTAGGCAGGGGAATTCACCCCTCCACTTT. Translation gives CASSFRQGNSPLHF.